This record concerns one TCR beta chain sequence. No antigen is known for it. The record originates from a study of T cell responses to AZD1222 COVID-19 vaccine. Study conclusions and caveats: Only six or seven AZD1222 recipients tested seropositive at baseline. Most donors were white British, females outnumbered males, and clonal diversity was possibly underestimated. Spike-wide coverage was observed for vaccine-associated CD4 TCRs, with dominant responses at 160-218 and 743-854. Spike-specific TCR breadth rose after two AZD1222 doses, and depth rose as well.

The CDR3 consists of 14 residues. Germline trimming cut 5 bases from V and 10 bases from J; bases unmatched to any gene: 8. Germline-derived CDR1 and CDR2 are SGHVS and FQNEAQ. Here immunoSEQ multiplex PCR was the method, and the copy in TCRdb shows in-frame clones only, minus some. Altogether about 140,000 clones are present, under 95% being singletons, with the ten largest covering approximately 5.4%. The receptor was isolated from an adult in good health. The rearrangement links TRBV7-8 to TRBJ1-6; TRBD1 agrees at 7 bases. Specimen: peripheral blood, collected on day 0 of AZD1222 vaccination. In nucleotides, the CDR3 is TGTGCCAGCAGCACAGAGGGGGCGGGATCACCCCTCCACTTT. This translates into CASSTEGAGSPLHF.